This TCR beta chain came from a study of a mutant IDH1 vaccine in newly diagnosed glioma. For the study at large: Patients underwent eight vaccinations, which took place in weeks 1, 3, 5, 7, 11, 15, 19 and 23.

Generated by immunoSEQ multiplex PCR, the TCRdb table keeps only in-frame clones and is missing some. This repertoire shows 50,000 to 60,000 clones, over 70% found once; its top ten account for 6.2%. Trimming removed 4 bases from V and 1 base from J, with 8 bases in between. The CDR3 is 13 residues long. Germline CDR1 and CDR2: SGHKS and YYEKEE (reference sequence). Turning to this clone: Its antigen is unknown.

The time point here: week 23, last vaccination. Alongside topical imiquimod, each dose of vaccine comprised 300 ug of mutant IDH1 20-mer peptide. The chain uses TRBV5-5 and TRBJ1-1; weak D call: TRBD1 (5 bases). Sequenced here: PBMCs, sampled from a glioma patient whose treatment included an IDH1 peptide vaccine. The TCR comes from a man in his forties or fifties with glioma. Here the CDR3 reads CASSPRENTEAFF. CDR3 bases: TGTGCCAGCAGCCCCAGGGAGAACACTGAAGCTTTCTTT.